This T cell receptor (beta chain) is drawn from a study of blood T cell repertoires in COVID-19. Looking at the study overall: Acute-phase and convalescent COVID-19 samples originated in the United States, Italy and Spain.

V shed 6 bases, J shed 2 bases, and the junction held 6 bases outside the gene matches. The germline V gene encodes CDR1 SGHNT and CDR2 YENEEA. This CDR3 spans 14 amino acids. In the original workflow: Amplified reference gene primers provided the basis for estimating nucleated cell counts. TCRdb's copy holds only in-frame clones and misses some; the assay was immunoSEQ multiplex PCR. That table furnishes V, J and clone size, whereas the DNA furnished D and trimming. The data show 130,000 or so clones, with 70% to 80% seen just once and 25% held by the top ten. This rearrangement joins TRBV11-3 to TRBJ2-7; 8 nucleotides agree with TRBD2. The sequence was obtained from a human donor in a cohort sampled during active COVID-19. Material for sequencing was peripheral blood. The CDR3 sequence: CASSFSGATYEQYF. The CDR3 DNA sequence: TGTGCCAGCAGTTTTAGCGGGGCCACCTACGAGCAGTACTTC.